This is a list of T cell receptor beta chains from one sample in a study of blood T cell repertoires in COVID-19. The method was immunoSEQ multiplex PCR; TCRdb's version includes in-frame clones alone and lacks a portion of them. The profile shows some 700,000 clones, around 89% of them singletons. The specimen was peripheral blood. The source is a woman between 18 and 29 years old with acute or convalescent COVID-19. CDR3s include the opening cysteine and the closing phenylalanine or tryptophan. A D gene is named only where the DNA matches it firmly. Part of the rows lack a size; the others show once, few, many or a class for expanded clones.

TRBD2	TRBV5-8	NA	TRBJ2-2	TGTGCCAGCGGGAGCGGGGGCACCGGGGAGCTGTTTTTT	CASGSGGTGELFF
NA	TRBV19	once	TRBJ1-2	TGTGCCAGCAACTACAGGGAAGCGAACTATGGCTACACCTTC	CASNYREANYGYTF
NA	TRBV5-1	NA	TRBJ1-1	TGCGCCAGCAGCTCTTCCGTGAACACTGAAGCTTTCTTT	CASSSSVNTEAFF
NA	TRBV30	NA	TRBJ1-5	TGTGCCTGGAGCCTTGGACACCATAGCAATCAGCCCCAGCATTTT	CAWSLGHHSNQPQHF
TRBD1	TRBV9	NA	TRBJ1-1	TGTGCCAGCAGCGAAAAGGGGGCGAGGAAGGACACTGAAGCTTTCTTT	CASSEKGARKDTEAFF
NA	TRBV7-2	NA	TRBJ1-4	TGTGCCAGCAGCTTAGTTTTTGACAGCCCCAATGAAAAACTGTTTTTT	CASSLVFDSPNEKLFF
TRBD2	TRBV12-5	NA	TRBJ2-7	TGTGCTAGTGGTTTCCTAGCGGGGGTCCGTTACGAGCAGTACTTC	CASGFLAGVRYEQYF
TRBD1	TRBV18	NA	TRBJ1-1	TGTGCCAGCTCACCACTGACAGGGAAGAAGGACACTGAAGCTTTCTTT	CASSPLTGKKDTEAFF
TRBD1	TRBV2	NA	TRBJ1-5	TGTGCCAGCAGTGGGACAGGTAAAAATGGCAATCAGCCCCAGCATTTT	CASSGTGKNGNQPQHF
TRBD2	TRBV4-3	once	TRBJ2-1	TGCGCCAGCAGCCAAGAAGGTCGAGCGGGGGGTCATTACAATGAGCAGTTCTTC	CASSQEGRAGGHYNEQFF
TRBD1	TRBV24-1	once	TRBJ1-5	TGTGCCACCAGTGACCCTGGGACAGGGGAATTTAAGCCCCAGCATTTT	CATSDPGTGEFKPQHF
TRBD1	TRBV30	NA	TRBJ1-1	TGTGCCTGGACTCGGGACAGGGCAGACACTGAAGCTTTCTTT	CAWTRDRADTEAFF
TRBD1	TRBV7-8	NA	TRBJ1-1	TGTGCCAGCAGCCCCCGACAGGGCATAGGTGAAGCTTTCTTT	CASSPRQGIGEAFF
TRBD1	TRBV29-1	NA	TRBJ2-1	TGCAGCGTTTCGACAGGGTGGCTGATCAATGAGCAGTTCTTC	CSVSTGWLINEQFF
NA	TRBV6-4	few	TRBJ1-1	TGTGCCAGCAGTGACTCGAGCGAGGACACTGAAGCTTTCTTT	CASSDSSEDTEAFF
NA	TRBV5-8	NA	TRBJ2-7	TGTGCCAGCAGTTTGGACCGGTGGGAGCAGTACTTC	CASSLDRWEQYF
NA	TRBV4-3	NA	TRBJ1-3	TGCGCCAGCAGCCAAGATATGGGGGGTCCTCCTGGAAACACCATATATTTT	CASSQDMGGPPGNTIYF
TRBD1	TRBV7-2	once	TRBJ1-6	TGTGCCAGCAGCTTTCTTGGGACAGATAATTCACCCCTCCACTTT	CASSFLGTDNSPLHF
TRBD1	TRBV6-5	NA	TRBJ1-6	TGTGCCAGCAGCTCCGGGACAGGGGAATCACCCCTCCACTTT	CASSSGTGESPLHF
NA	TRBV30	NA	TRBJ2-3	TGTGCCTGGAGTGTACAAAAGCGGCTTAGCACAGATACGCAGTATTTT	CAWSVQKRLSTDTQYF
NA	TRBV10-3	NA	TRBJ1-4	TGTGCCATCAGTGCGGGACAACCGGATGAAAAACTGTTTTTT	CAISAGQPDEKLFF
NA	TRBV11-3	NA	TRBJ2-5	TGTGCCAGCAGCTTAGGATTGAACCCCGGTGGCCAAGAGACCCAGTACTTC	CASSLGLNPGGQETQYF
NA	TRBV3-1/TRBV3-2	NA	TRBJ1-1	TGTGCCAGCAGCCGGAGCGGTAGGAACACTGAAGCTTTCTTT	CASSRSGRNTEAFF
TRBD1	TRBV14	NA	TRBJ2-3	TGTGCCAGCAGCTCGGGACAGGGGTTGGGCACAGATACGCAGTATTTT	CASSSGQGLGTDTQYF
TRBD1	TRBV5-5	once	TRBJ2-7	TGTGCCAGCTACAAAAGTGGGACAGGGATCTACGAGCAGTACTTC	CASYKSGTGIYEQYF
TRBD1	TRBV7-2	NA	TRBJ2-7	TGTGCCAGCAGACGAGGACAGGGTAGTTACGAGCAGTACTTC	CASRRGQGSYEQYF
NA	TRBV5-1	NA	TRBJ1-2	TGCGCCAGCAGCCCCACCGGTAGCGGCGGAGGTACCTATGGCTACACCTTC	CASSPTGSGGGTYGYTF
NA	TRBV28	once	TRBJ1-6	TGTGCCAGCAGTTCAAGAAGGGACATCGGTTCACCCCTCCACTTT	CASSSRRDIGSPLHF
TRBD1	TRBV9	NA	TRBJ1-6	TGTGCCAGCAGCGTTGGACAGGGGAAATCACCCCTCCACTTT	CASSVGQGKSPLHF
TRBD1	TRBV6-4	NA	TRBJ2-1	TGTGCCAGCAGCTCCGGGACAGGGTCCTACAATGAGCAGTTCTTC	CASSSGTGSYNEQFF
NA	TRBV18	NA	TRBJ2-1	TGTGCCAGCTCACCACCGAGGGTAAAATCCTACAATGAGCAGTTCTTC	CASSPPRVKSYNEQFF
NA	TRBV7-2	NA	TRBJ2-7	TGTGCCAGCAGCTTAGTGGGGGGGCAGGACGAGCAGTACTTC	CASSLVGGQDEQYF
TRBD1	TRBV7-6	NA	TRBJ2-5	TGTGCCAGCCAGGGGCAGACAGGGTCGGAGACCCAGTACTTC	CASQGQTGSETQYF
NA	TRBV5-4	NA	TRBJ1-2	TGTGCCAGCAGCTCCCCGGGGGGGGGCTATGGCTACACCTTC	CASSSPGGGYGYTF
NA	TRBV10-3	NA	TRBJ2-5	TGTGCCATCAGTGAGTCGATGGGGGCTACAGAGACCCAGTACTTC	CAISESMGATETQYF
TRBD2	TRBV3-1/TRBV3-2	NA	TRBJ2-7	TGTGCCACCCAGAGTAGCGGGCAATACGAGCAGTACTTC	CATQSSGQYEQYF
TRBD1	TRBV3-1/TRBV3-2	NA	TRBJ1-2	TGTGCCAGCAGCCAGACGGACAGGGGTAACTATGGCTACACCTTC	CASSQTDRGNYGYTF
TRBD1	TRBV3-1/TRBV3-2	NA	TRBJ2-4	TGTGCCAGCAGCTTACAGGGGGAAAACATTCAGTACTTC	CASSLQGENIQYF
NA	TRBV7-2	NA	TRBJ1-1	TGTGCCAGCAGCTTAAGGGGCAGGGCCGCTGAAGCTTTCTTT	CASSLRGRAAEAFF
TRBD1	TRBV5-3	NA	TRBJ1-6	TGTGCCAGAAGCTCAGAAAGGGACAGGGTATCCTATAATTCACCCCTCCACTTT	CARSSERDRVSYNSPLHF
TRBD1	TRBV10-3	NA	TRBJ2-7	TGTACCATATCGGGACAGGGTGAATACGAGCAGTACTTC	CTISGQGEYEQYF
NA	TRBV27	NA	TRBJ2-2	TGTGCCAGCAGTTTGAGTAGCTGGGCCGGGGAGCTGTTTTTT	CASSLSSWAGELFF
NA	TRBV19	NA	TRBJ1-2	TGTGCCAGTCGGAAGGAGGGCTACACCTTC	CASRKEGYTF
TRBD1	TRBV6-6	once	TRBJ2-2	TGTGCCAGCAGTCCGGGACAGGAGACCGGGGAGCTGTTTTTT	CASSPGQETGELFF
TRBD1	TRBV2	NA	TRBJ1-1	TGTGCCAGCAGTGGGACAGGAGGGAACACTGAAGCTTTCTTT	CASSGTGGNTEAFF
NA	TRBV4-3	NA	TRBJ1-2	TGCGCCAGCAGCCAAGATTGGGCGGAGGGGGGCTACACCTTC	CASSQDWAEGGYTF
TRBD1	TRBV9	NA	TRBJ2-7	TGTGCCAGCAGCGTAGATCCGGGGACAGGGGGCGAGCAGTACTTC	CASSVDPGTGGEQYF
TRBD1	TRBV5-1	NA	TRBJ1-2	TGCGCCAGCAGCTCCAGTCCAGGGGGAAATAACTATGGCTACACCTTC	CASSSSPGGNNYGYTF
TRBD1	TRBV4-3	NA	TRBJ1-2	TGCGCCAGCAGCCCGGTGGACAGGGCGAATGGCTACACCTTC	CASSPVDRANGYTF
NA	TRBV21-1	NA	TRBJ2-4	TGTGCCAGCAGCAAAGAGGAGGGCCGGGACAGAATACCCTGCCTAGCCAAAAACATTCAGTACTTC	CASSKEEGRDRIPCLAKNIQYF
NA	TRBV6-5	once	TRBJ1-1	TGTGCCAGCAGTTCCACAAGGCTCCGAGGAGGAGCTTTCTTT	CASSSTRLRGGAFF
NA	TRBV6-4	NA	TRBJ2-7	TGTGCCAGCAGCTCCAGGGGCGAGCAGTACTTC	CASSSRGEQYF
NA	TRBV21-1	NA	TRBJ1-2	TGTGCCAGCAGCAAAGCTACCGGTGGCTACACCTTC	CASSKATGGYTF
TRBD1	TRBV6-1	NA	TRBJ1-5	TGTGCCAGCAGTGAGAGGGACAGGGTAGTTTGGGGCAATCAGCCCCAGCATTTT	CASSERDRVVWGNQPQHF
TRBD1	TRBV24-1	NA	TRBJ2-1	TGTGCCACCAGTGAGTCGGACAGGGGAGGATACAATGAGCAGTTCTTC	CATSESDRGGYNEQFF
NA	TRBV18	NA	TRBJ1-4	TGTGCCAGCTCACCGTCCAGGCAGGGGTTATTTGCAACTAATGAAAAACTGTTTTTT	CASSPSRQGLFATNEKLFF
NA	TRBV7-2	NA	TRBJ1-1	TGTGCCAGCAGCTTAAGGGAGGTAGGGGCCCGGAACACTGAAGCTTTCTTT	CASSLREVGARNTEAFF